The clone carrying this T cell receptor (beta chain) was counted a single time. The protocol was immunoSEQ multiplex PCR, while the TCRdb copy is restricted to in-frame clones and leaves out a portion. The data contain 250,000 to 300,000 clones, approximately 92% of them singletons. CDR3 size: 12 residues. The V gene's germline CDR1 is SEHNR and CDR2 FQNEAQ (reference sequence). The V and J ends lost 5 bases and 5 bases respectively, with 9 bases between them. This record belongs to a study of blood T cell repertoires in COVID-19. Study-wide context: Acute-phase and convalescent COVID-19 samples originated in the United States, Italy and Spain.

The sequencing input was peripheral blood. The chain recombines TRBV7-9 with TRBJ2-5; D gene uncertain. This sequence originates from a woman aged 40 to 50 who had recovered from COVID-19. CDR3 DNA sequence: TGTGCCAGCAGCGCGTCGAGCGAGACCCAGTACTTC. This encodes CASSASSETQYF.